This T cell receptor beta chain was captured by sequencing in a study of blood T cell repertoires in COVID-19. Looking at the study overall: Researchers got acute and convalescent COVID-19 samples from the United States, Italy and Spain. Nucleic acid was either cDNA or gDNA, and it came from T cells, B-cell-depleted T cells, or PBMCs.

Per the study methods: Researchers report that nucleated cell counts were estimated from reference gene primer amplification. Some clones are missing from TCRdb's copy, which holds only in-frame ones; the method was immunoSEQ multiplex PCR. V and J calls plus clone size are reproduced from that table; the DNA served to infer D and trimming. The sample lists under 250,000 clones, 83% occurring once. The sample taken for sequencing was peripheral blood. The clonotype originates from a human donor in a cohort sampled during active COVID-19.

Here the CDR3 DNA reads TGTGCCTGGAGTGTAGTCAGGGGCACCACCGGGGAGCTGTTTTTT. This translates into CAWSVVRGTTGELFF. The chain combines TRBV30 with TRBJ2-2, with a possible D match to TRBD1 (6 bases). V was trimmed by 0 bases and J by 4 bases, leaving 12 bases between them. The CDR3 covers 15 residues. Germline lookup yields CDR1 GTSNPN and CDR2 SVGIG (reference sequence).